These 16 T cell receptor beta chains originate from one sample sequenced in a study of CD4 T cells in relation to SARS-CoV-2 and coronaviruses. CD4+ T cells from unexposed donors were obtained before the COVID-19 pandemic (2011-2018). Only in-frame clones appear in the TCRdb table, and some are missing; sequencing was by immunoSEQ multiplex PCR. The sample lists 65,000 or so clones; 85% to 90% were seen once. Sequencing was done on a sample of memory CD4+ T cells from PBMCs. The receptors were gathered from a human donor in good health.

The J gene is TRBJ1-1, the V gene TRBV18, with D perhaps matching TRBD1 (5 bases). Germline V lookup: CDR1 KGHSH, CDR2 LQKENI. Trimming stripped 1 base from V and 3 bases from J, with 6 bases between. CDR3 length equals 13 residues. The CDR3 here is CASSPLGDTEAFF. CDR3 DNA: TGTGCCAGCTCACCACTAGGGGACACTGAAGCTTTCTTT.

The chain links TRBV3-1 (or the pseudogene TRBV3-2) to TRBJ2-7, with TRBD2 matching over 11 bases. The CDR3 is 15 amino acids. J gave up 6 bases and V 4 bases, and 8 bases lay outside the gene matches. The germline V gene has CDR1 LGHDT and CDR2 YNNKEL (reference sequence). The CDR3 loop reads CASSPGDLAGGEQYF. The DNA for the CDR3 is TGTGCCAGCAGCCCCGGGGATCTAGCGGGAGGCGAGCAGTACTTC.

The chain is built from TRBV7-8 and TRBJ2-7; perhaps TRBD1 as D (5 bases). Trimming shortened V by 6 bases and J by 6 bases, and 15 bases separated the two germline ends. Germline V gene data show CDR1 as SGHVS and CDR2 as FQNEAQ. This CDR3 comprises 13 residues. The CDR3 sequence is CASRTDTPGEQYF. The DNA for the CDR3 is TGTGCCAGCAGAACGGACACGCCCGGCGAGCAGTACTTC.

The V and J genes are TRBV12-3 or TRBV12-4 and TRBJ2-7, with D maybe TRBD1 (6 bases). V lost 3 bases and J lost 13, with 13 bases in between. This CDR3 is built from 11 residues. CDR3 in amino acids: CASSFGQPPYF. The CDR3 DNA follows: TGTGCCAGCAGTTTCGGACAGCCGCCCTACTTC.

The genes are TRBV6-5 and TRBJ2-2, with TRBD2 matching 9 bases. Germline lookup yields CDR1 MNHEY and CDR2 SVGAGI. The CDR3 runs to 15 residues. Trimming at V came to 6 bases and at J to 1 base, leaving 3 bases not matched to a gene. CDR3 DNA sequence: TGTGCCAGCAGGTCTAGCGGGGAGAACACCGGGGAGCTGTTTTTT. Its translation is CASRSSGENTGELFF.

This clone occurred once. The V gene is TRBV27, the J gene TRBJ1-1; 10 bases are shared with TRBD1. This CDR3 has 13 amino acids. Germline V gene data show CDR1 as MNHEY and CDR2 as SMNVEV (reference sequence). Losses at the gene ends were 6 bases for V and 7 bases for J; bases not matched to a gene: 5. CDR3 region: CASRRGQGGEAFF. CDR3 nucleotide sequence: TGTGCCAGCAGACGAGGACAGGGGGGTGAAGCTTTCTTT.

This rearrangement joins TRBV5-1 to TRBJ1-1, with D possibly being TRBD1 (6 bases). The V gene lost 0 bases and the J gene lost 7 bases, with 10 bases spanning the gap. Germline CDR1 and CDR2: SGHRS and YFSETQ. The CDR3 is 13 residues long. The CDR3 region is CASSLGGGDEAFF. In DNA, the CDR3 is TGCGCCAGCAGCTTGGGAGGGGGAGATGAAGCTTTCTTT.

This chain joins TRBV6-5 and TRBJ1-5, with D perhaps matching TRBD1 (5 bases). CDR3 length: 15 residues. Trimming removed 6 bases at V and 2 bases at J, with 14 bases between. CDR1 and CDR2 from the germline V gene are MNHEY and SVGAGI. This CDR3 is CASSRGGGGNQPQHF. CDR3 DNA: TGTGCCAGCAGCCGAGGCGGGGGGGGCAATCAGCCCCAGCATTTT.

J is TRBJ2-3 and V is TRBV11-2; perhaps TRBD2 as D (5 bases). CDR3 length equals 18 residues. Trimming stripped 1 base from V and 2 bases from J, with 19 bases between. The V gene's germline CDR1 is SGHAT and CDR2 FQNNGV. The CDR3 DNA follows: TGTGCCAGCAGCTTAGTCGCCCCCGGGCGGGCCCTCACAGATACGCAGTATTTT. Its translation: CASSLVAPGRALTDTQYF.

The chain carries TRBV6-2 or TRBV6-3 and TRBJ2-7, with D possibly being TRBD1 (6 bases). From germline, CDR1 is MNHEY and CDR2 SVGEGT. The CDR3 has 14 residues. V dropped 6 bases and J dropped 6 bases, with 18 bases sitting between them. The CDR3 reads CASSLRDNRPEQYF. For the CDR3, the DNA is TGTGCCAGCAGCTTACGGGACAACCGCCCCGAGCAGTACTTC.

The chain carries TRBV11-3 and TRBJ2-2; no clear D gene. The germline gives CDR1 SGHNT, CDR2 YENEEA. There are 14 residues in the CDR3. Between the trimmed V and J ends, which lost 2 bases and 8 bases, there was a span of 12 bases. The CDR3 DNA reads as TGTGCCAGCAGCTTATCACCCCATGGGGGGGAGCTGTTTTTT. Its translation is CASSLSPHGGELFF.

The genes are TRBV28 and TRBJ1-1; a possible D gene is TRBD1 (6 bases). The CDR3 is 14 amino acids. The V end lost 6 bases, the J end lost 5 bases, and 16 bases lay between the germline ends. Germline V gene sequence: CDR1 MDHEN, CDR2 SYDVKM. CDR3 loop: CASSLLRGETEAFF. The CDR3 DNA is TGTGCCAGCAGCCTCCTGAGGGGGGAGACTGAAGCTTTCTTT.

The sample holds a few counts of this clone. The chain uses TRBV6-2 or TRBV6-3 and TRBJ2-3, with TRBD2 matching 8 bases. CDR1 and CDR2 from the germline V gene are MNHEY and SVGEGT. CDR3 length: 18 amino acids. With V trimmed by 0 bases and J by 5 bases, 13 bases remained unmatched. The CDR3 DNA sequence: TGTGCCAGCAGTTACTCCCCGGCTGGCGGGAGGATTGAAGATACGCAGTATTTT. This sequence encodes CASSYSPAGGRIEDTQYF.

The chain carries TRBV9 and TRBJ1-4, with D possibly being TRBD1 (5 bases). This CDR3 contains 15 residues. In germline, CDR1 is SGDLS, CDR2 YYNGEE. V was clipped by 3 bases and J by 3 bases, with 12 bases between them. The CDR3 sequence: CASSGRGTANEKLFF. The CDR3, as DNA: TGTGCCAGCAGCGGGAGGGGTACGGCTAATGAAAAACTGTTTTTT.

The chain combines TRBV18 with TRBJ2-2; D gene ambiguous. Germline V gene lookup returns CDR1 KGHSH and CDR2 LQKENI. V lost 0 bases to trimming and J lost 4 bases, with 12 bases between them. CDR3 length: 16 amino acids. CDR3 DNA: TGTGCCAGCTCACCACCGAGAGTGGGGTTCACCGGGGAGCTGTTTTTT. Amino acids: CASSPPRVGFTGELFF.

The rearrangement uses TRBV10-1 and TRBJ1-1; unclear D gene. CDR3 size: 14 residues. Per the germline V gene, CDR1 is WNHNN and CDR2 is SYGVQD (reference sequence). Trimming removed 3 bases from V and 6 bases from J, with 14 bases in between. The CDR3 is CASSDMKVNSEAFF. As DNA, the CDR3 is TGCGCCAGCAGTGATATGAAAGTTAATTCTGAAGCTTTCTTT.